The 28 T cell receptor beta chains given below trace back to one sample, sequenced in a study of regulatory T cells in long-lasting Graves disease. Indicated time point: newly diagnosed GD, antithyroid drugs for less than 3 months. Extracted RNA from PBMCs served as the source of the TCR library. Researchers made TCR beta libraries by using iRepertoire HTBI primers and running Arm-PCR on CDR3 regions. TCRdb re-derived calls from the multiplex PCR reads in MiXCR, one entry per CDR3 protein. This repertoire shows over 200,000 distinct CDR3 sequences, about 17% found once; its top ten account for 22%. The source was peripheral blood mononuclear cells (PBMCs), collected at new diagnosis, from a patient treated with antithyroid drugs. The receptors originated from a female donor with Graves disease.

This clonotype was picked up many times. The rearrangement links TRBV10-3 to TRBJ2-2, with 8 bases that match TRBD1. The germline V gene encodes CDR1 ENHRY and CDR2 SYGVKD. This CDR3 spans 15 amino acids. After removal of 6 bases from V and 5 bases from J, the junction contained 8 bases not matched to a gene. CDR3 loop: CAISDLQGATGELFF. The CDR3 coding sequence is TGTGCCATCAGCGATCTTCAGGGGGCGACCGGGGAGCTGTTTTTT.

This clonotype came up a few times. CDR3 sequence (DNA): TGTGCCAGCAGCGTATCTTCTCTGGGATCCGGTTCCCTCTACAATGAGCAGTTCTTC. Its protein is CASSVSSLGSGSLYNEQFF. V is TRBV9 and J is TRBJ2-1; no clear D gene. V dropped 1 base and J dropped 3 bases, with 23 bases sitting between them. The CDR3 totals 19 residues. CDR1 is SGDLS and CDR2 is YYNGEE in the germline V gene.

This clonotype was detected ten times or more. The genes are TRBV28 and TRBJ2-3; D may be TRBD1 (6 bases). Germline loops: CDR1 MDHEN, CDR2 SYDVKM. Trimming shortened V by 5 bases and J by 6 bases, and 12 bases separated the two germline ends. The CDR3 loop spans 13 amino acids. Here the CDR3 reads CASSEKRGDTQYF. In DNA, the CDR3 is TGTGCCAGCAGTGAAAAAAGGGGGGATACGCAGTATTTT.

This clonotype was recorded a few times. V gene TRBV19 combines with J gene TRBJ1-5; unclear D gene. Germline V gene data show CDR1 as LNHDA and CDR2 as SQIVND (reference sequence). The CDR3 is made up of 14 amino acids. With 6 bases removed from V and 9 bases from J, the gap between germline ends came to 18 bases. CDR3 sequence: CASRRAEDPGPQHF. In DNA form, the CDR3 reads TGTGCCAGTAGAAGGGCGGAAGACCCAGGGCCCCAGCATTTT.

This clonotype showed up many times. This rearrangement joins TRBV30 to TRBJ1-1; perhaps TRBD1 as D (5 bases). The V end was cut by 0 bases, the J end by 6 bases, with 8 bases between. Germline V gives CDR1 GTSNPN, CDR2 SVGIG (reference sequence). The CDR3 sequence is 12 residues long. DNA of the CDR3: TGTGCCTGGAGTGTCGGGGGTGCTGAAGCTTTCTTT. This codes for CAWSVGGAEAFF.

The chain combines TRBV6-1 with TRBJ2-7; perhaps TRBD1 as D (5 bases). CDR1 is MNHNS and CDR2 is SASEGT in the germline V gene. This CDR3 comprises 13 residues. The ends were cut back, 8 bases at V and 1 base at J, with 12 bases in the middle. The CDR3 reads CASGLDSSYEQYF. The CDR3 nucleotides are TGTGCCAGCGGTCTCGACAGTTCCTACGAGCAGTACTTC.

On this clonotype itself: A much larger clone differs by one base, so this may be a read error. This sequence joins TRBV6-1 and TRBJ2-1; 16 nucleotides align to TRBD2. The ends lost 4 bases at V and 8 bases at J; junction bases unmatched: 8. Germline assignment: CDR1 MNHNS and CDR2 SASEGT. This CDR3 is built from 17 residues. The CDR3, as DNA: TGTGCCAGCAGTGGCCCGCCGGGACTAGCGGGAGGGGATGAGCAGTTCTTC. It encodes CASSGPPGLAGGDEQFF.

The chain links TRBV6-2 or TRBV6-3 to TRBJ2-1, with TRBD1 as a possible D gene (5 bases). The germline V gene encodes CDR1 MNHEY and CDR2 SVGEGT. The ends were cut back, 6 bases at V and 8 bases at J, with 17 bases in the middle. The CDR3 consists of 14 residues. CDR3: CASRKNQGLDEQFF. The CDR3 DNA follows: TGTGCCAGCAGGAAGAACCAGGGTCTCGATGAGCAGTTCTTC.

At least ten counts were recorded for this clonotype. The germline gene is not matched at one end of the junction; a read error may be the cause. V and J are TRBV7-2 and TRBJ1-4; no reliable D call. There are 14 residues in the CDR3. Per germline, CDR1 SGHTA and CDR2 FQGNSA. The CDR3 loop is CASAPTRTNEKLVF. DNA of the CDR3: TGTGCCAGCGCCCCAACAAGGACTAATGAAAAACTGGTTTTT.

Notes on this clonotype: Only one base separates this from a far larger clonotype, so it likely reflects a read error. The gene calls are TRBV2 and TRBJ2-1; D is possibly TRBD1 or TRBD2 (5 bases each). Trimming removed 7 bases at V and 10 bases at J, with 20 bases between. This CDR3 spans 14 amino acids. Germline V gene lookup returns CDR1 SNHLY and CDR2 FYNNEI. The CDR3: CASTGTDESYEQFF. The CDR3 DNA sequence: TGTGCCAGCACCGGGACGGACGAATCCTACGAGCAGTTCTTC.

For this clonotype: A far larger clone is only one base removed, so a read error is likely. The chain employs TRBV7-2 and TRBJ2-3; 9 bases are a match to TRBD2. This CDR3 has 17 residues. V was clipped by 0 bases and J by 1 base; unmatched bases: 5. The germline V gene encodes CDR1 SGHTA and CDR2 FQGNSA. CDR3 loop: CASSLASGGLGTDTQYF. CDR3 nucleotide sequence: TGTGCCAGCAGCTTAGCTAGCGGGGGTTTGGGCACAGATACGCAGTATTTT. Complete variable domain (other parts from reference TRBV7-2 and TRBJ2-3): GAGVSQSPSNKVTEKGKDVELRCDPISGHTALYWYRQSLGQGLEFLIYFQGNSAPDKSGLPSDRFSAERTGGSVSTLTIQRTQQEDSAVYLCASSLASGGLGTDTQYFGPGTRLTVL.

This clonotype was observed at least ten times. The chain carries TRBV5-5 and TRBJ2-1; no definite D call. This CDR3 spans 14 amino acids. Germline assignment: CDR1 SGHKS and CDR2 YYEKEE (reference sequence). Trimming left V 4 bases short and J 2 bases short, with 10 bases between. For the CDR3, the DNA is TGTGCCAGCAGCCGCTTCGGAACCTACAATGAGCAGTTCTTC. Protein product: CASSRFGTYNEQFF.

This clonotype was observed at least ten times. The chain couples TRBV7-9 to TRBJ2-1, with 14 bases matching TRBD2. The germline CDR1 and CDR2 sequences are SEHNR and FQNEAQ (reference sequence). The CDR3 consists of 17 residues. The V gene end was trimmed by 5 bases and the J gene end by 6 bases; junction bases not matched to a gene: 9. The CDR3: CASSLPTSGRGRNEQFF. The CDR3 DNA reads as TGTGCCAGCAGCCTTCCGACTAGCGGGAGGGGTCGCAATGAGCAGTTCTTC. Filled out from reference TRBV7-9 and TRBJ2-1, the complete variable domain reads DTGVSQNPRHKITKRGQNVTFRCDPISEHNRLYWYRQTLGQGPEFLTYFQNEAQLEKSRLLSDRFSAERPKGSFSTLEIQRTEQGDSAMYLCASSLPTSGRGRNEQFFGPGTRLTVL.

This clonotype was observed many times. This rearrangement joins TRBV19 to TRBJ1-2; D is unclear. This CDR3 contains 15 residues. Trimming pared 5 bases from V and 4 bases from J, leaving 17 bases between. CDR1 is LNHDA, CDR2 SQIVND, per germline (reference sequence). The CDR3 loop reads CASSYRQSSSYGYTF. CDR3 sequence (DNA): TGTGCCAGTAGTTACAGACAATCCTCATCCTATGGCTACACCTTC.

The V gene is TRBV5-8, the J gene TRBJ2-4; D is unclear. The germline V and J ends were trimmed by 2 bases and 9 bases, with 3 bases remaining between them. This CDR3 is built from 10 residues. CDR1 SGHTS and CDR2 YDEGEE come from the germline V gene. CDR3: CASSFSIQYF. The CDR3 region has the DNA TGTGCCAGCAGCTTTTCCATTCAGTACTTC.

This clonotype has at least ten counts. J is TRBJ2-3 and V is TRBV10-3; 7 bases line up with TRBD2. The V gene end was trimmed by 8 bases and the J gene end by 2 bases; junction bases not matched to a gene: 4. The CDR3 runs 13 residues. The germline V gene encodes CDR1 ENHRY and CDR2 SYGVKD. CDR3 nucleotide sequence: TGTGCCATCGGGGCGGGGGACACAGATACGCAGTATTTT. It encodes CAIGAGDTDTQYF.

This clonotype was counted ten times or more. The rearrangement uses TRBV19 and TRBJ1-2; no clear D. This CDR3 spans 14 amino acids. CDR1 is LNHDA and CDR2 is SQIVND in the germline V gene (reference sequence). Trimming cost V 7 bases and J 4 bases, with 16 bases left between them. In DNA form, the CDR3 reads TGTGCCAGTACCACGCCCGCGGGAGCCTATGGCTACACCTTC. This sequence encodes CASTTPAGAYGYTF.

In this sample, this clonotype turned up many times. This chain links TRBV19 with TRBJ2-1; 8 bases align to TRBD2. Germline CDR1 reads LNHDA; CDR2 reads SQIVND (reference sequence). V gave up 7 bases and J gave up 7 bases; unmatched junction bases: 12. The CDR3 extends over 15 amino acids. The CDR3 sequence is CASKGLREEVNEQFF. As DNA, the CDR3 is TGTGCCAGTAAGGGGTTGCGGGAGGAAGTGAATGAGCAGTTCTTC. Drawing the rest from reference TRBV19 and TRBJ2-1, the complete variable domain is DGGITQSPKYLFRKEGQNVTLSCEQNLNHDAMYWYRQDPGQGLRLIYYSQIVNDFQKGDIAEGYSVSREKKESFPLTVTSAQKNPTAFYLCASKGLREEVNEQFFGPGTRLTVL.

This chain connects TRBV20-1 to TRBJ2-1; the match to TRBD2 covers 9 bases. Losses at the gene ends were 1 base for V and 4 bases for J; bases not matched to a gene: 8. The CDR3 sequence is 16 residues long. Germline lookup yields CDR1 DFQATT and CDR2 SNEGSKA (reference sequence). CDR3: CSARASMTSGYNEQFF. CDR3 in DNA: TGCAGTGCTAGAGCTTCGATGACTAGCGGATACAATGAGCAGTTCTTC.

The sample holds a few counts of this clonotype. This clone may be a read error of a much larger clone one base away. This chain connects TRBV11-2 to TRBJ1-2; 8 nucleotides agree with TRBD1. CDR1 SGHAT and CDR2 FQNNGV come from the germline V gene. This CDR3 has 16 residues. In DNA form, the CDR3 reads TGTGCCAGCAGCTCCTTGACAGGGGCCAGTAACCATGGCTACACCTTC. It yields the protein CASSSLTGASNHGYTF. The full variable domain, its missing parts supplied by reference TRBV11-2 and TRBJ1-2, is EAGVAQSPRYKIIEKRQSVAFWCNPISGHATLYWYQQILGQGPKLLIQFQNNGVVDDSQLPKDRFSAERLKGVDSTLKIQPAKLEDSAVYLCASSSLTGASNHGYTFGSGTRLTVV.

The table lists this clonotype with many counts. CDR3 loop: CASSQGSGDTDTQYF. The CDR3 nucleotides read TGCGCCAGCAGCCAAGGTTCAGGGGACACAGATACGCAGTATTTT. This chain connects TRBV4-3 to TRBJ2-3; tentatively, D is TRBD1 (6 bases). V shed 1 base and J shed 2 bases, with 10 bases lying between them. Per germline, CDR1 LGHNA and CDR2 YSLEER. This CDR3 has 15 residues.

This CDR3 reads CSVGEADYNEQFF. The CDR3 DNA sequence: TGCAGCGTTGGCGAAGCGGACTACAATGAGCAGTTCTTC. The rearrangement uses TRBV29-1 and TRBJ2-1, with a tentative D call TRBD2 (5 bases). The V gene lost 4 bases and the J gene lost 3 bases, with 10 bases spanning the gap. Germline CDR1 SQVTM, CDR2 ANQGSEA. The CDR3 runs to 13 residues.

This clonotype was recorded many times. The rearrangement joins TRBV30 to TRBJ1-1; D remains unclear. Trimming stripped 5 bases from V and 4 bases from J, with 8 bases between. This CDR3 region has 11 residues. Germline V gives CDR1 GTSNPN, CDR2 SVGIG (reference sequence). For the CDR3, the DNA is TGTGCCTGGGGGCGAAGCACTGAAGCTTTCTTT. Its translation: CAWGRSTEAFF.

This chain connects TRBV2 to TRBJ2-1; 9 positions agree with TRBD1. The CDR3 sequence is 15 residues long. Germline trimming cut 6 bases from V and 5 bases from J; bases unmatched to any gene: 8. In germline, CDR1 is SNHLY, CDR2 FYNNEI. CDR3 sequence reads: CASSFPGQGHNEQFF. CDR3 DNA sequence: TGTGCCAGCAGCTTCCCGGGACAGGGTCACAATGAGCAGTTCTTC.

This clonotype was detected ten times or more. V is TRBV6-2 or TRBV6-3 and J is TRBJ2-7; D possibly matches TRBD1 or TRBD2 (6 bases each). The V end lost 4 bases, the J end lost 3 bases, and 16 bases lay between the germline ends. CDR1 and CDR2 from the germline V gene are MNHEY and SVGEGT. The CDR3 consists of 15 residues. DNA for the CDR3: TGTGCCAGCAGTTTCGGGGGCGGACGATTCTACGAGCAGTACTTC. As protein: CASSFGGGRFYEQYF.

The chain carries TRBV4-1 and TRBJ1-5; 10 positions match TRBD1. The CDR3 has 15 amino acids. The germline V gene encodes CDR1 MGHRA and CDR2 YSYEKL. The J segment lost 6 bases and the V segment lost 4 bases, leaving 6 bases of the junction unmatched. Written as DNA, the CDR3 is TGCGCCAGCAGCCGAGAGGGACAGGGGAGTCAGCCCCAGCATTTT. This translates into CASSREGQGSQPQHF.

This clonotype has just a few counts. V and J are TRBV6-1 and TRBJ2-1, with D hard to call. Per germline, CDR1 MNHNS and CDR2 SASEGT. The CDR3 sequence is 16 residues long. Trimming stripped 7 bases from V and 11 bases from J, with 27 bases between. The CDR3 reads CASKPTTLLTAGQQFF. The CDR3 nucleotides are TGTGCCAGCAAACCAACCACCCTCCTGACGGCTGGTCAGCAGTTCTTC.

The chain links TRBV7-2 to TRBJ2-7, with 8 bases matching TRBD2. CDR3 length: 15 amino acids. J was trimmed by 0 bases and V by 5 bases; bases with no gene match: 6. Per germline, CDR1 SGHTA and CDR2 FQGNSA. The CDR3 spells CASSTTSVSSYEQYF. In DNA, the CDR3 is TGTGCCAGCAGCACGACTAGCGTGAGCTCCTACGAGCAGTACTTC.